Following are 8 T cell receptor beta chains from one sample sequenced in a study of post-analysis software for immune sequencing data. General study findings and limits: There were about five TRBV segments more frequent in patients than controls, and TRBV5-6, TRBV5-1 and TRBV20-1 were among them.

Unique molecular identifiers were built into the TCR beta cDNA libraries. TCRdb redid the calling of the PCR reads with MiXCR, one entry per CDR3 protein. The data show hundreds of thousands of distinct CDR3 sequences, with 36% seen just once and around 4.8% held by the top ten. No antigen has been identified for these receptors. Sequenced sample: blood. These receptors were obtained from a girl aged 5 to 17 with multiple sclerosis.

This clonotype was observed at least ten times. This chain joins TRBV10-3 and TRBJ2-3; 9 bases are shared with TRBD1. CDR1 and CDR2 (germline): ENHRY, SYGVKD. V lost 6 bases, J lost 3 bases, and 4 bases stayed unmatched. The CDR3 covers 14 residues. This CDR3 reads CAIRRDRGTDTQYF. Here the CDR3 DNA reads TGTGCCATCAGGAGAGACAGGGGGACAGATACGCAGTATTTT.

V and J are TRBV27 and TRBJ2-7, with a tentative D call TRBD2 (6 bases). Per the germline V gene, CDR1 is MNHEY and CDR2 is SMNVEV (reference sequence). The CDR3 runs 15 residues. V gave up 0 bases and J gave up 3 bases, with 12 bases separating them. The CDR3 DNA reads TGTGCCAGCAGTTTATCGAGACTAGAGGGCTACGAGCAGTACTTC. Protein: CASSLSRLEGYEQYF.

This sequence joins TRBV7-6 and TRBJ1-2; TRBD1 matches at 7 bases. Germline lookup yields CDR1 SGHVS and CDR2 FNYEAQ. The CDR3 contains 14 residues. The V segment lost 5 bases and the J segment 7 bases; nucleotides outside the gene matches: 10. The CDR3 region is CASSQDGQAGGYTF. As DNA, the CDR3 is TGTGCCAGCAGCCAAGACGGACAGGCTGGTGGCTACACCTTC.

As to this clonotype: A much larger clone lies a single base off, so this may be a read error. This chain connects TRBV14 to TRBJ2-5, with D unclear. Germline CDR1 reads SGHDN; CDR2 reads FVKESK. The CDR3 sequence is 17 residues long. CDR3 nucleotide sequence: TGTGCCAGCAGCCAAGGTCGAGACTGGAGATTCGAAGAGGCCCAGTACTTC. Translating gives CASSQGRDWRFEEAQYF.

This clonotype came up many times. The chain joins TRBV27 to TRBJ2-1; D may be TRBD1 (5 bases). In germline, CDR1 is MNHEY, CDR2 SMNVEV (reference sequence). The CDR3 is 14 residues long. V was clipped by 4 bases and J by 8 bases, with 15 bases between them. This CDR3 is CASSWYGAPDEQFF. Here the CDR3 DNA reads TGTGCCAGCAGTTGGTATGGGGCGCCGGATGAGCAGTTCTTC.

This clonotype was seen only a few times. This sequence may be a read error, since a much larger clone differs from it by one base. This chain uses TRBV29-1 with TRBJ2-1; D might be TRBD2 (6 bases). Looked up from germline, CDR1 is SQVTM and CDR2 is ANQGSEA. The CDR3 consists of 10 residues. V lost 7 bases and J lost 13, with 14 bases in between. DNA for the CDR3: TGCAGCGCTGATCTCGGACTACAGTTCTTC. It translates to CSADLGLQFF.

In this sample, this clonotype turned up many times. The gene calls are TRBV5-1 and TRBJ2-1; 8 nucleotides agree with TRBD2. CDR3 length: 15 residues. CDR1 SGHRS and CDR2 YFSETQ come from the germline V gene. V lost 4 bases, J lost 5 bases, and 8 bases stayed unmatched. The CDR3 nucleotides read TGCGCCAGCAGCCTGGGACTAGTTCGGGACAATGAGCAGTTCTTC. It specifies CASSLGLVRDNEQFF.

The V gene is TRBV28, the J gene TRBJ2-3, with D maybe TRBD1 (6 bases). There are 14 residues in the CDR3. CDR1 and CDR2 from the germline V gene are MDHEN and SYDVKM. With 7 bases removed from V and 6 bases from J, the gap between germline ends came to 17 bases. The CDR3 nucleotides read TGTGCCAGCACCCTCCTAAGGGGGAGTGATACGCAGTATTTT. It encodes CASTLLRGSDTQYF.